This T cell receptor beta chain comes out of a study of blood T cell repertoires in COVID-19. The wider study: Samples of COVID-19 (acute and convalescent) were obtained from the United States, Italy and Spain. The cDNA or gDNA used as material had been derived from T cells, B-cell-depleted T cells, or PBMCs.

Trimming at V came to 3 bases and at J to 9 bases, leaving 4 bases not matched to a gene. CDR3 length equals 13 residues. Germline V gene lookup returns CDR1 MNHEY and CDR2 SMNVEV (reference sequence). Measured with immunoSEQ multiplex PCR; TCRdb has only the in-frame clones, and not every one. Here the sample spans some 240,000 clones, roughly four fifths being singletons. Those enrolled, adults aged 18 to 89 years, came from around 24 US areas. Participant reports of clinical history set cohort assignment. This receptor was taken from a man aged 25 to 40 with acute COVID-19. The sequenced sample consisted of PBMCs or T cells enriched from blood (not recorded which). V is TRBV27 and J is TRBJ1-3; 8 bases are a match to TRBD1. CDR3 DNA: TGTGCCAGCAGTTTTAGACAGGGGAGCACCATATATTTT. Protein product: CASSFRQGSTIYF.